A selection of T cell receptor beta chains follows, all from one sample in a study of CD8+ T cells in alopecia areata. Data came from immunoSEQ multiplex PCR; TCRdb stores just in-frame clones and leaves some out. This sample yields 150,000 to 200,000 clones, of which roughly 50% are seen a single time; more than 15% belongs to the top ten. Source: CD4+ T cells sorted from blood, taken at approximately week 60, from a patient treated with tofacitinib. The receptors here all came from a human donor with alopecia areata. The conserved cysteine and the conserved F or W are not part of the CDR3 here. A D gene is named only where the DNA matches it firmly. Part of the rows lack a size; the others show once, few, many or a class for expanded clones.

j_call	clone_size	d_call	v_call	cdr3_aa
TRBJ2-5	-	TRBD2	TRBV4-1	ASSQTFASGGPEKTQY
TRBJ2-4	-	-	TRBV4-2	ASSQDGGGKNIQY
TRBJ2-7	-	-	TRBV7-9	ANRTDQHYEQY
TRBJ1-3	-	-	TRBV6-5	ASSYSSPGNTIY
TRBJ1-5	-	-	TRBV15	ATSFGKDQPQH
TRBJ1-5	-	-	TRBV19	ASSIDGAGLWPQH
TRBJ2-6	-	TRBD1	TRBV27	ASRRTGVGSGANVLT
TRBJ2-3	-	-	TRBV2	ASSESAETDTQY
TRBJ1-5	-	TRBD1	TRBV7-2	ASSGTGDQPQH
TRBJ1-6	-	-	TRBV4-2	ASSQDRRAWDSPLH
TRBJ2-1	-	TRBD1	TRBV30	AWSYGQGAREQF
TRBJ2-3	-	-	TRBV6-6	ASSYLDRGWPDTQY
TRBJ1-6	-	TRBD1	TRBV2	ASSRTGTGDSPLH
TRBJ1-5	-	-	TRBV18	ASSPPSGPQH
TRBJ2-7	-	TRBD1	TRBV5-1	ASSPTGDNYEQY
TRBJ1-1	-	-	TRBV29-1	SVAGTEAF
TRBJ2-5	-	-	TRBV6-1	ASSAGGAWTQY
TRBJ2-5	-	-	TRBV15	ATSRAGNPEAQY
TRBJ2-2	-	-	TRBV9	ASSVAATTGELF
TRBJ2-7	few	-	TRBV6-5	ASSPRTVGEQY
TRBJ1-2	many	TRBD1	TRBV29-1	SGGTGYGYT
TRBJ2-1	few	-	TRBV10-3	AISEAVGEKQF
TRBJ1-5	-	-	TRBV30	AWGLDQPQH
TRBJ2-3	-	-	TRBV15	ATSRDRPTDTQY
TRBJ2-7	few	-	TRBV5-1	ASSTRGEQVTYEQY
TRBJ2-7	-	-	TRBV25-1	ASSELQITPLYEQY
TRBJ2-3	few	TRBD2	TRBV9	ASSVTSGLDTQY
TRBJ2-7	-	-	TRBV29-1	SPPGRGWGLYEQY
TRBJ2-3	many	TRBD2	TRBV7-6	ASSPQGLAGGPNTQY
TRBJ1-1	-	TRBD1	TRBV30	AWSGQGHLEAF
TRBJ2-3	-	-	TRBV7-2	ASSLGPLLDSTDTQY
TRBJ1-2	-	-	TRBV5-1	ASSLNFGDAYYGYT
TRBJ2-7	-	TRBD1	TRBV7-6	ASSFQGVRNEQY
TRBJ2-5	-	TRBD2	TRBV7-9	ASSPQRGEETQY
TRBJ2-7	-	TRBD2	TRBV5-1	ASSGAGAVSEQY
TRBJ1-4	-	TRBD1	TRBV18	ASSRTGVLNEKLF
TRBJ2-5	-	-	TRBV30	AWSGPDGKTQY
TRBJ2-5	-	-	TRBV20-1	SADQGETQY
TRBJ2-7	few	-	TRBV29-1	SVASGTGLGAEQY
TRBJ2-5	many	TRBD2	TRBV10-2	ASSQKAGGQATQY
TRBJ2-7	-	TRBD1	TRBV7-8	ASIRDRGPYEQY
TRBJ2-1	few	-	TRBV6-5	ASSYQFDRLNEQF
TRBJ1-2	-	TRBD1	TRBV5-1	ASSLDGGTEINYGYT
TRBJ2-7	-	-	TRBV29-1	SVSIGSAPYYEQY
TRBJ1-3	-	-	TRBV5-1	ASSQGNTIY
TRBJ2-7	few	-	TRBV7-9	ASSLASGQNYEQY